This is a list of T cell receptor beta chains from one sample in a study of CD8+ T cells in alopecia areata. Method: immunoSEQ multiplex PCR; TCRdb's copy keeps in-frame clones and lacks some. The sample lists some 170,000 clones, around 71% occurring once. Sequences were derived from CD8+ T cells sorted from blood, sampled at week 0. The receptors were sampled from a human donor with alopecia areata. Both conserved end residues are part of each CDR3. The D gene is left open where the match is weak. Clone size is stated in some rows and not others, as once, few, many or a class when expanded.

TRBV30	TRBJ2-1	NA	NA	CAWSHMDSPYNEQFF	TGTGCCTGGAGCCATATGGACTCCCCTTACAATGAGCAGTTCTTC
TRBV9	TRBJ1-2	NA	NA	CASSTRRYYGYTF	TGTGCCAGCAGCACCCGACGGTACTATGGCTACACCTTC
TRBV5-1	TRBJ2-7	few	NA	CASSLAFRVRRDYEQYF	TGCGCCAGCAGCTTGGCGTTTCGGGTCAGGAGAGACTACGAGCAGTACTTC
TRBV2	TRBJ2-1	NA	NA	CASSEEAGGPYNEQFF	TGTGCCAGCAGTGAAGAGGCAGGGGGGCCTTACAATGAGCAGTTCTTC
TRBV27	TRBJ2-7	NA	NA	CASGPLPYEQYF	TGTGCCAGCGGACCCCTACCCTACGAGCAGTACTTC
TRBV29-1	TRBJ2-4	NA	TRBD1	CSAGRQGPKNIQYF	TGCAGCGCCGGTAGACAGGGGCCCAAAAACATTCAGTACTTC
TRBV9	TRBJ2-3	NA	NA	CASSVGDTDTQYF	TGTGCCAGCAGCGTAGGGGACACAGATACGCAGTATTTT
TRBV13	TRBJ2-5	NA	TRBD2	CASTPPGGTKETQYF	TGTGCCAGCACCCCTCCTGGGGGGACTAAAGAGACCCAGTACTTC
TRBV30	TRBJ1-4	once	NA	CAWSDGQTGNEKLFF	TGTGCCTGGAGTGATGGACAGACTGGTAATGAAAAACTGTTTTTT
TRBV25-1	TRBJ1-3	NA	NA	CASSQGTSPIYF	TGTGCCAGCAGTCAGGGGACATCGCCCATATATTTT
TRBV27	TRBJ1-4	NA	NA	CASTTDGSSNEKLFF	TGTGCCAGCACCACCGATGGGTCTAGTAATGAAAAACTGTTTTTT